This T cell receptor (beta chain) was profiled in a study of T cells in Graves' hyperthyroidism and ophthalmopathy. The TCR beta CDR3 regions underwent amplification using RNA transcripts as the source. HTBI primers drove first-round RT-PCR of the TCR CDR3. TCRdb reanalysed the multiplex PCR reads using MiXCR and keeps one entry per CDR3 protein. The sample records hundreds of thousands of distinct CDR3 sequences, 15% to 17% being singletons. V was pared by 4 bases and J by 3 bases, with 11 bases of the junction left unmatched. CDR3 size: 17 residues. Germline loops: CDR1 MNHEY, CDR2 SVGAGI. Patients having uncontrolled infection, another autoimmune disease, pregnancy or lactation were not included. Clinicians diagnosed patients from clinical symptoms, serum thyroxine and TRAb, thyroid ultrasound and orbital computed tomography. This clonotype has just a few counts. As yet, its antigen is unknown. Study-wide results and limits: A model of 13 V-J features distinguished ophthalmopathy from stable hyperthyroidism.

The V gene is TRBV6-5, the J gene TRBJ2-3, with 9 bases lining up with TRBD2. This clonotype originated in a woman aged 18-29 years with Graves' hyperthyroidism that later progressed to Graves' ophthalmopathy. Sequences were obtained from blood. CDR3 residues: CASSSLRSGSTTDTQYF. The CDR3 DNA reads TGTGCCAGCAGTTCGCTCCGTAGCGGGAGTACGACAGATACGCAGTATTTT.